This is a list of T cell receptor beta chains from one sample in a study of T cell responses to AZD1222 COVID-19 vaccine. Clones were read by immunoSEQ multiplex PCR, and TCRdb kept only the in-frame ones, dropping some. This repertoire shows tens of thousands of clones, around nine tenths found once; its top ten account for about 19%. Sequencing was performed on peripheral blood, taken on day 0 of AZD1222 vaccination. Receptor source: an adult in good health. The CDR3 runs from the conserved cysteine through the conserved F or W. The D gene is left open where the match is weak. Some rows have no size entry. The others give once, few or many, or a class for an expanded clone.

- TRBJ2-5 TRBV24-1 - CATSGNTGADDETQYF TGTGCCACCAGTGGCAACACGGGGGCGGACGATGAGACCCAGTACTTC
- TRBJ2-1 TRBV7-9 TRBD1 CASSSTGTYNEQFF TGTGCCAGCAGCTCGACAGGGACCTACAATGAGCAGTTCTTC
- TRBJ2-2 TRBV18 - CASSSSRDGELFF TGTGCCAGCTCATCCTCCAGGGACGGGGAGCTGTTTTTT
- TRBJ1-1 TRBV28 - CASSRPFGTEAFF TGTGCCAGCAGCCGCCCATTCGGCACTGAAGCTTTCTTT
- TRBJ2-1 TRBV7-7 - CASSLSAGQFNEQFF TGTGCCAGCAGCTTATCGGCGGGCCAATTCAATGAGCAGTTCTTC
- TRBJ1-2 TRBV6-2/TRBV6-3 - CASSYRLNYGYTF TGTGCCAGCAGTTACCGGCTTAACTATGGCTACACCTTC
- TRBJ2-7 TRBV5-6 - CASSRGPTGAASYEQYF TGTGCCAGCAGCCGAGGCCCGACCGGTGCAGCCTCCTACGAGCAGTACTTC
- TRBJ2-1 TRBV28 - CASSFGQGLQFF TGTGCCAGCAGTTTCGGGCAGGGACTCCAATTCTTC
- TRBJ1-1 TRBV7-6 - CASSLRGQGNTEAFF TGTGCCAGCAGCTTAAGGGGTCAGGGGAACACTGAAGCTTTCTTT
- TRBJ1-2 TRBV6-5 TRBD1 CASSMTGTYGYTF TGTGCCAGCAGCATGACAGGGACCTATGGCTACACCTTC
few TRBJ1-2 TRBV10-3 - CAISESSSANYGYTF TGTGCCATCAGTGAGTCGAGCTCAGCTAACTATGGCTACACCTTC
- TRBJ2-7 TRBV6-2/TRBV6-3 TRBD2 CASSPGVAGEPYEQYF TGTGCCAGCAGCCCGGGGGTAGCGGGAGAACCCTACGAGCAGTACTTC
- TRBJ1-3 TRBV28 - CASSQGGFSGNTIYF TGTGCCAGCAGCCAAGGGGGTTTCTCTGGAAACACCATATATTTT
- TRBJ2-1 TRBV4-1 TRBD2 CASSQDRAGGQREQFF TGCGCCAGCAGCCAAGATAGAGCGGGGGGGCAGCGAGAGCAGTTCTTC
- TRBJ1-1 TRBV6-1 - CASSERRYVAFF TGTGCCAGCAGTGAAAGACGTTATGTAGCTTTCTTT
once TRBJ1-2 TRBV7-2 - CASSLEGGPGSYTF TGTGCCAGCAGCTTAGAGGGTGGGCCAGGGAGCTACACCTTC
- TRBJ2-7 TRBV21-1 - CASSKSGGMNYEQYF TGTGCCAGCAGCAAAAGTGGGGGTATGAACTACGAGCAGTACTTC
- TRBJ2-5 TRBV18 - CASSPDRQASPRTQYF TGTGCCAGCTCACCCGATCGACAGGCGTCGCCGAGGACCCAGTACTTC
- TRBJ2-7 TRBV7-9 TRBD1 CASSQDRGHDEQYF TGTGCCAGCAGCCAGGACAGGGGGCACGACGAGCAGTACTTC
- TRBJ1-1 TRBV2 - CASSGQGNTEAFF TGTGCCAGCAGTGGGCAAGGGAACACTGAAGCTTTCTTT
once TRBJ1-4 TRBV5-1 - CASSPGALTNEKLFF TGCGCCAGCAGCCCGGGGGCCCTAACTAATGAAAAACTGTTTTTT
- TRBJ1-2 TRBV10-3 - CAISDSGADGYTF TGTGCCATCAGTGACAGCGGGGCGGATGGCTACACCTTC
- TRBJ1-1 TRBV4-3 - CASSQAILAGLNTEAFF TGCGCCAGCAGCCAAGCAATCTTGGCAGGTTTGAACACTGAAGCTTTCTTT
- TRBJ1-5 TRBV11-2 - CASADSYSNQPQHF TGTGCCAGCGCTGACAGTTATAGCAATCAGCCCCAGCATTTT
once TRBJ2-6 TRBV18 - CASSPGVGDGANVLTF TGTGCCAGCTCTCCCGGTGTCGGGGATGGGGCCAACGTCCTGACTTTC
- TRBJ1-2 TRBV5-1 - CASSPPVAYGYTF TGCGCCAGCAGCCCCCCAGTGGCCTATGGCTACACCTTC
once TRBJ1-6 TRBV2 - CASNWEAKNSPLHF TGTGCCAGCAACTGGGAGGCAAAAAATTCACCCCTCCACTTT
few TRBJ1-2 TRBV5-6 - CASSASGIYGYTF TGTGCCAGCAGCGCCTCAGGGATCTATGGCTACACCTTC
- TRBJ2-1 TRBV7-9 TRBD2 CASSLGLAGGYEQFF TGTGCCAGCAGCTTAGGGCTAGCGGGAGGCTATGAGCAGTTCTTC
few TRBJ1-1 TRBV24-1 TRBD1 CATSQGQGDTEAFF TGTGCCACCAGTCAGGGACAGGGGGACACTGAAGCTTTCTTT
- TRBJ1-2 TRBV5-4 - CATQEQGIPGYTF TGTGCCACGCAAGAGCAGGGGATACCTGGCTACACCTTC
- TRBJ1-1 TRBV6-5 TRBD1 CASSYAGGSNTEAFF TGTGCCAGCAGTTACGCAGGGGGCTCGAACACTGAAGCTTTCTTT
- TRBJ2-2 TRBV5-5 - CASSTLGGTGELFF TGTGCCAGCAGCACCCTAGGAGGTACCGGGGAGCTGTTTTTT
- TRBJ2-5 TRBV9 - CASSVGGIGETQYF TGTGCCAGCAGCGTAGGTGGGATCGGAGAGACCCAGTACTTC
once TRBJ1-1 TRBV4-1 - CASSHSTGGNTEAFF TGCGCCAGCAGCCATAGTACTGGGGGAAACACTGAAGCTTTCTTT
- TRBJ1-4 TRBV5-1 TRBD1 CASSPGTGAMKDLFF TGCGCCAGCAGTCCTGGGACAGGGGCGATGAAAGACCTGTTTTTT
- TRBJ2-7 TRBV6-5 TRBD1 CASRDRDRAHEQYF TGTGCCAGCAGAGATAGGGACAGGGCCCACGAGCAGTACTTC
- TRBJ1-5 TRBV18 - CASSPEGQPQHF TGTGCCAGCTCACCGGAGGGTCAGCCCCAGCATTTT
- TRBJ1-1 TRBV6-5 TRBD1 CASSYWDRESSEAFF TGTGCCAGCAGTTACTGGGACAGGGAGTCATCTGAAGCTTTCTTT
- TRBJ1-2 TRBV6-6 - CASSRTGVLTGGNYGYTF TGTGCCAGCAGCCGAACAGGTGTGCTTACCGGAGGCAACTATGGCTACACCTTC
few TRBJ2-5 TRBV5-1 TRBD1 CASSPGQGSETQYF TGCGCCAGCAGCCCCGGACAGGGATCGGAGACCCAGTACTTC
- TRBJ1-4 TRBV19 - CASIPNRGTTNEKLFF TGTGCCAGTATCCCGAACCGAGGAACAACTAATGAAAAACTGTTTTTT
- TRBJ1-1 TRBV7-2 - CASSSQTGRFTEAFF TGTGCCAGCAGCTCCCAAACAGGGAGATTCACTGAAGCTTTCTTT
- TRBJ1-5 TRBV11-2 - CASRLALGGSNQPQHF TGTGCCAGCAGGTTGGCCCTTGGGGGGAGCAATCAGCCCCAGCATTTT
- TRBJ2-7 TRBV11-2 - CASSLESSGEQYF TGTGCCAGCAGCTTAGAGAGCAGCGGCGAGCAGTACTTC
once TRBJ2-7 TRBV6-2/TRBV6-3 - CASSYGLGEQYF TGTGCCAGCAGTTACGGGTTGGGCGAGCAGTACTTC
- TRBJ2-1 TRBV11-2 - CASSFVGEQFF TGTGCCAGCAGCTTCGTGGGTGAGCAGTTCTTC
- TRBJ1-4 TRBV10-3 - CAIRDPGGEKLFF TGTGCCATAAGGGACCCGGGCGGCGAAAAACTGTTTTTT
- TRBJ1-3 TRBV18 TRBD1 CASSPYMQGGSRNTIYF TGTGCCAGCTCACCATATATGCAGGGGGGCTCACGAAACACCATATATTTT
- TRBJ1-2 TRBV25-1 - CASPESYTF TGTGCCAGCCCGGAGAGCTACACCTTC
- TRBJ1-2 TRBV7-2 - CASRDTSTRGYGYTF TGTGCCAGCAGGGACACTTCCACTAGGGGCTATGGCTACACCTTC
- TRBJ2-7 TRBV4-1 TRBD2 CASSHQASGSSNYEQYF TGCGCCAGCAGCCATCAAGCTAGCGGGAGTTCGAACTACGAGCAGTACTTC
- TRBJ1-2 TRBV28 - CASSSGRLNYGYTF TGTGCCAGCAGCTCCGGCAGGCTAAACTATGGCTACACCTTC
- TRBJ1-2 TRBV11-1 - CASSSGGFYGYTF TGTGCCAGCAGCTCTGGAGGATTCTATGGCTACACCTTC
- TRBJ2-7 TRBV7-2 TRBD2 CASSELGLAKQYF TGTGCCAGCAGTGAACTCGGACTAGCGAAACAGTACTTC
- TRBJ1-1 TRBV4-3 - CASSQEPDGRVSEAFF TGCGCCAGCAGCCAGGAGCCCGACGGCCGCGTCTCTGAAGCTTTCTTT
few TRBJ1-4 TRBV10-2 - CATKDITTNEKLFF TGCGCCACCAAGGACATAACAACTAATGAAAAACTGTTTTTT